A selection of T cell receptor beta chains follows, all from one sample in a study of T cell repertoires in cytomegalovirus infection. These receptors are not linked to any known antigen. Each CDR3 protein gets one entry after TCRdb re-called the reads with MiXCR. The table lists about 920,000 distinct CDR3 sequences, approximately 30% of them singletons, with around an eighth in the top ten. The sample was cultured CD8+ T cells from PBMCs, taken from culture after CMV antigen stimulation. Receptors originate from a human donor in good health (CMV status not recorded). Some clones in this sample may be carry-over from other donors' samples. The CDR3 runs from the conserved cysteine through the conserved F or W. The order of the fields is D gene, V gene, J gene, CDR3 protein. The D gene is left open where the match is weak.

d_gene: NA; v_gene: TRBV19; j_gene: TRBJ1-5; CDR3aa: CASSISGFSNQPQHF
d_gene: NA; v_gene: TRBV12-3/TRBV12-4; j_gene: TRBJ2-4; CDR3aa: CASSFWVESSAKNIQYF
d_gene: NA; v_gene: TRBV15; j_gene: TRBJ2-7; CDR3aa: CATSKLPGHSYEQYF
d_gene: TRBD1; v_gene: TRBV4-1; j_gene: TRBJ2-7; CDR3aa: CASSQGPTGGWDEQYF
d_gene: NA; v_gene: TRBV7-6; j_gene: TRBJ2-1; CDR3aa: CASSLSDLGGPGNEQFF
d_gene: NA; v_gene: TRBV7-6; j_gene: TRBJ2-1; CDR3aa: CASSLDQYNEQFF
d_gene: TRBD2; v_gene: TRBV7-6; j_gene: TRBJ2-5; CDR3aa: CASSLAWAGVQETQYF
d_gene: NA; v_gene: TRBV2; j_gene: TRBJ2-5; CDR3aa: CASSEGRGQETQYF
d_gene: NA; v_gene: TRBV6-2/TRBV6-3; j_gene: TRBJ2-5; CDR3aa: CASSYSVFEEETQYF
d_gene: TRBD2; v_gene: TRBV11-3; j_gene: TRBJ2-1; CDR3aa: CASSLDPVRRGVIVNEQFF
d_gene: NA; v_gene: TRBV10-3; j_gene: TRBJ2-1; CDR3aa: CAISESGGPIDEQFF
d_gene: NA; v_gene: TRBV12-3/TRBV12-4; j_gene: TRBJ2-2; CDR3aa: CASSLTGMTGELFF
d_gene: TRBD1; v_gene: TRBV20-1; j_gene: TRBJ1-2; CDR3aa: CSARDLDRGADGYTF
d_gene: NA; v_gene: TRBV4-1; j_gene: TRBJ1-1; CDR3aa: CASSHVHPLTEAFF
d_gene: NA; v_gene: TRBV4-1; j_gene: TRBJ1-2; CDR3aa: CASHEGQSYSF
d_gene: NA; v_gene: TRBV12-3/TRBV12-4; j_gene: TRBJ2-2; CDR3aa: CASSRSTGELFF
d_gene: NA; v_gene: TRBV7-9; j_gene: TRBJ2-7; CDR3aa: CASSLSGPEQYF
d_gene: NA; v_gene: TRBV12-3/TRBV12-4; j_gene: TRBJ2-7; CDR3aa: CASSLQGTYEQYF
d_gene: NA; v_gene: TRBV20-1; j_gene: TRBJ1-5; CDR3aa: CSAYRRGWQGLNSNQPQHF
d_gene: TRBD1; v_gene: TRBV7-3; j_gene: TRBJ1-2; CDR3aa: CVSSGTGSEYGYTF
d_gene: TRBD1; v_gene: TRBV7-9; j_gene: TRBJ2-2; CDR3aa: CASSPPGQGGTGELFF
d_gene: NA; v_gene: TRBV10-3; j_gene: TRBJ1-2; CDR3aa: CAISELEAGESGNYGYTF
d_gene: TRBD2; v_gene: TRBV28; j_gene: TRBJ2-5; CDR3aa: CASSLSPAGGLEETQYF
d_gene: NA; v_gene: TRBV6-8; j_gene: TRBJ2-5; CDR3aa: CASSYSHPYVQETQYF
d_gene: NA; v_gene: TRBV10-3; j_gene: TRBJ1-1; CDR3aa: CAISESSTGNTEAFF
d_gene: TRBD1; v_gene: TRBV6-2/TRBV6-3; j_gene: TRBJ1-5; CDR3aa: CASKTGIGYSNQPQHF
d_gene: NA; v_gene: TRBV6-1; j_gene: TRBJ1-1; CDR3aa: CASSGEEGLRTEAFF
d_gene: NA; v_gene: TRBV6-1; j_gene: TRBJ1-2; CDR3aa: CASTRGDGYTF
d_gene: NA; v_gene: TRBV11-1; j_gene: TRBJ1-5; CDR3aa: CASARSASQPQHF
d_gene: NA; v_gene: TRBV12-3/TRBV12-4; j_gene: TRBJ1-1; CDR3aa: CASSAAGIGTEAFF
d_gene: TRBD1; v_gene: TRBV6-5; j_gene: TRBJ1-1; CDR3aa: CASSYNGGGITEAFF
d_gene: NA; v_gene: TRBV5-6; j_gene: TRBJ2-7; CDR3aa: CASSVFISTYLYEQYF
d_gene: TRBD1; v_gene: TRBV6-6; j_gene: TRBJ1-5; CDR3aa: CASSYPHGTENQPQHF
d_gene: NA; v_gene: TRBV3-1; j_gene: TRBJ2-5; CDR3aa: CASSRAQPTEETQYF
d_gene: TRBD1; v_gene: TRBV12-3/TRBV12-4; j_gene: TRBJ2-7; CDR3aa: CASSFLLWGTGDSYEQYF
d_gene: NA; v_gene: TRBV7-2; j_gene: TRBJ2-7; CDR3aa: CASSPRDTLYEQYF
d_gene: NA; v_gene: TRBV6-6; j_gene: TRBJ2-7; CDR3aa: CASSYETYEQYF
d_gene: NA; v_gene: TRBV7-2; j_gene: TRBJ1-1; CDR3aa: CASSLPRGPEAFF
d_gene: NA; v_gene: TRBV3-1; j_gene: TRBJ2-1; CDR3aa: CASSQVPSSYNEQFF
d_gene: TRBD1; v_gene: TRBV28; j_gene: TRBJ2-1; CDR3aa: CASSYPRGRGIADEQFF
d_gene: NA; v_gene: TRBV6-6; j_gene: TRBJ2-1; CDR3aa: CASSSRQVGNEQFF
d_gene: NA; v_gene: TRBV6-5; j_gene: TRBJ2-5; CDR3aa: CASNPSRLSETQYF
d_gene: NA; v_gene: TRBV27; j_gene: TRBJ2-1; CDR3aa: CASSSYTSYNEQFF
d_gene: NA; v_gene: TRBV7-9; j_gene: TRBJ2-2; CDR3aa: CASSTPGRDTGELFF
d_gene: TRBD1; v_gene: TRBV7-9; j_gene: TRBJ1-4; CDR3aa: CASSFRQGEPTNEKLFF
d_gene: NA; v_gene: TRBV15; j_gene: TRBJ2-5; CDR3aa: CATSRDRTYGTQYF
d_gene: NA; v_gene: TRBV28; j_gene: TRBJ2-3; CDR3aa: CASSPFPGPDTQYF
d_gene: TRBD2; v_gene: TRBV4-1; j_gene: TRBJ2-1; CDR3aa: CASSQGTSGAHSEQFF
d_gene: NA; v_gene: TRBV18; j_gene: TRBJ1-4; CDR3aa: CASSPSAGSAPSEKLFF
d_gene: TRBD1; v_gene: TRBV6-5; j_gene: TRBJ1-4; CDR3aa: CASSYSLGQGATSEKLFF
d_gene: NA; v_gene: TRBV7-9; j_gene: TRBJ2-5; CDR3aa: CASRNGGFYETQYF
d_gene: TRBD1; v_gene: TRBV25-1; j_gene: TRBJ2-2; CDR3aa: CASSGDREKSGELFF
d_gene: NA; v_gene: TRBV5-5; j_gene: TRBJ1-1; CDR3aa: CASSSRGRHTEAFF
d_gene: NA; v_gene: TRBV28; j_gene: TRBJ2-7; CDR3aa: CASTQEDPPYEQYF
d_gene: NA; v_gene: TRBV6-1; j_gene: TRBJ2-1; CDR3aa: CASSEYEGGQDEQFF
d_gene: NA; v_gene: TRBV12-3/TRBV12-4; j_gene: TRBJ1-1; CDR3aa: CASSLWVAEAFF
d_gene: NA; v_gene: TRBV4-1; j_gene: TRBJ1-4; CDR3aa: CASSRYWDGGGTYPSATNEKLFF
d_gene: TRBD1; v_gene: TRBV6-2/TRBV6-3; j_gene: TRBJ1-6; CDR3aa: CATQDRVRSPLHF
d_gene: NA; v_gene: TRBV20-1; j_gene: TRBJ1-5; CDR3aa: CSASYSNQPQHF